The 27 T cell receptor beta chains below all came from one sample that was sequenced in a study of T cell repertoires in cytomegalovirus infection. TCRdb analysed the reads with MiXCR anew, one entry per CDR3 protein. This sample has around 530,000 distinct CDR3 sequences, with around a quarter found just once. Sequenced sample: PBMCs. The receptor source for this set is a human donor in good health (CMV status not recorded). Some clones in this sample may be carry-over from other donors' samples.

The V and J genes are TRBV14 and TRBJ1-3; D remains ambiguous. V lost 4 bases, J lost 4 bases, and 23 bases lay in between. The CDR3 extends over 18 amino acids. The V gene's germline CDR1 is SGHDN and CDR2 FVKESK. CDR3 nucleotides: TGTGCCAGCAGCCCTCAGGCCAGTTACTTATGGATCGGAAACACCATATATTTT. Translating it yields CASSPQASYLWIGNTIYF.

This clonotype was seen repeatedly, ten times or more. This chain links TRBV7-7 with TRBJ2-5, with D perhaps matching TRBD1 or TRBD2 (6 bases each). Trimming shortened V by 5 bases and J by 5 bases, and 12 bases separated the two germline ends. Germline CDR1 reads SSHAT; CDR2 reads FNYEAQ (reference sequence). The CDR3 extends over 13 amino acids. CDR3 in DNA: TGTGCCAGCAGCCCGGGGGCCACGGAGACCCAGTACTTC. Its protein product is CASSPGATETQYF.

A few counts support this clonotype. The V gene is TRBV7-2, the J gene TRBJ2-2; D is unresolved. There are 14 residues in the CDR3. V gave up 0 bases and J gave up 3 bases, with 5 bases separating them. Per the germline V gene, CDR1 is SGHTA and CDR2 is FQGNSA. The CDR3 DNA reads TGTGCCAGCAGCTTAGCTCGCTACACCGGGGAGCTGTTTTTT. Translation: CASSLARYTGELFF.

The CDR3 region is CASSESGTTNEKLFF. The CDR3 region has the DNA TGTGCCAGCAGTGAATCGGGAACGACTAATGAAAAACTGTTTTTT. The chain employs TRBV25-1 and TRBJ1-4; D unresolved. With 1 base removed from V and 2 bases from J, the gap between germline ends came to 8 bases. The CDR3 is 15 residues long. Germline V CDR1 and CDR2: MGHDK, SYGVNS.

This clonotype was found once. The rearrangement links TRBV7-9 to TRBJ1-6; no definite D call. Trimming pared 0 bases from V and 6 bases from J, leaving 15 bases between. The V gene's germline CDR1 is SEHNR and CDR2 FQNEAQ (reference sequence). The CDR3 length is 17 residues. The CDR3 bases are TGTGCCAGCAGCTTAGCGTCGGCAGCCTTTTTTAATTCACCCCTCCACTTT. The encoded protein is CASSLASAAFFNSPLHF.

This clonotype was counted ten times or more. The chain joins TRBV7-2 to TRBJ2-5; 7 bases map to TRBD2. Germline CDR1 is SGHTA and CDR2 is FQGNSA. The CDR3 is 14 amino acids. V was clipped by 6 bases and J by 2 bases; unmatched bases: 6. The CDR3 here is CASSRDYRQETQYF. The CDR3 bases are TGTGCCAGCAGTCGGGACTACAGGCAAGAGACCCAGTACTTC.

The J gene is TRBJ1-1, the V gene TRBV6-5; D gene ambiguous. The CDR3 loop spans 13 amino acids. Germline V gives CDR1 MNHEY, CDR2 SVGAGI. V was shortened by 4 bases and J by 13 bases, with 19 bases between the two germline ends. This CDR3 is CASSSTALGIGFF. The CDR3 bases are TGTGCCAGCAGTTCCACGGCCCTCGGGATCGGTTTCTTT.

The chain recombines TRBV7-2 with TRBJ2-3; no reliable D call. With 5 bases removed from V and 6 bases from J, the gap between germline ends came to 15 bases. The CDR3 runs 14 residues. Germline loops: CDR1 SGHTA, CDR2 FQGNSA. The CDR3 sequence is CASSPNFAWDTQYF. The CDR3 region has the DNA TGTGCCAGCAGCCCAAACTTCGCTTGGGATACGCAGTATTTT. The full variable domain, in which reference TRBV7-2 and TRBJ2-3 provide the parts outside the CDR3, is GAGVSQSPSNKVTEKGKDVELRCDPISGHTALYWYRQSLGQGLEFLIYFQGNSAPDKSGLPSDRFSAERTGGSVSTLTIQRTQQEDSAVYLCASSPNFAWDTQYFGPGTRLTVL.

The chain has TRBV2 and TRBJ1-2; D gene ambiguous. CDR3 length: 12 residues. Germline-derived CDR1 and CDR2 are SNHLY and FYNNEI. Trimming stripped 7 bases from V and 4 bases from J, with 10 bases between. CDR3 residues: CASTLQFYGYTF. The CDR3 DNA sequence: TGTGCCAGCACCCTACAGTTCTATGGCTACACCTTC.

Ten or more counts support this clonotype. The rearrangement links TRBV7-8 to TRBJ1-5, with D perhaps TRBD1 (5 bases). In germline, CDR1 is SGHVS, CDR2 FQNEAQ. The CDR3 runs to 15 residues. V lost 1 base, J lost 5 bases, and 12 bases lay in between. CDR3 coding DNA: TGTGCCAGCAGCTTAGGATATCGGGGCGATCAGCCCCAGCATTTT. Translation gives CASSLGYRGDQPQHF.

Points on this clonotype: The junction differs from germline at one of its ends, possibly a read error. The chain employs TRBV7-8 and TRBJ2-5; D gene uncertain. Germline CDR1 reads SGHVS; CDR2 reads FQNEAQ. The length of the CDR3 is 11 residues. CDR3 region: CPSSTQETQYF. CDR3 bases: TGTCCCAGCAGCACCCAAGAGACCCAGTACTTC.

This clonotype was seen a handful of times. The chain uses TRBV28 and TRBJ2-7; the D gene is possibly TRBD2 (5 bases). The germline V and J ends were trimmed by 5 bases and 3 bases, with 20 bases remaining between them. The CDR3 runs to 16 residues. CDR1 MDHEN and CDR2 SYDVKM come from the germline V gene. As DNA, the CDR3 is TGTGCCAGCAGTCCGTCCCCCCAGCGGCCTCACTACGAGCAGTACTTC. This gives the protein CASSPSPQRPHYEQYF.

There are many counts of this clonotype. The rearrangement uses TRBV12-3 or TRBV12-4 and TRBJ2-7; D is uncertain. The V gene lost 4 bases and the J gene lost 2 bases, with 9 bases spanning the gap. The CDR3 covers 13 residues. CDR3 in DNA: TGTGCCAGCAGTTGGGCCGGAACCTACGAGCAGTACGTC. This translates into CASSWAGTYEQYV.

This clonotype occurred a few times. The chain is built from TRBV20-1 and TRBJ2-1; D is uncertain. Germline CDR1 DFQATT, CDR2 SNEGSKA (reference sequence). Trimming left V 4 bases short and J 4 bases short, with 5 bases between. The CDR3 length is 11 residues. CDR3 sequence (DNA): TGCAGTGCTAAGGCTTACAATGAGCAGTTCTTC. Protein sequence: CSAKAYNEQFF.

This rearrangement joins TRBV6-4 to TRBJ1-2; D might be TRBD1 (6 bases). This CDR3 has 16 residues. Deletions cut 5 bases from V and 6 bases from J, with 22 bases between. Germline V gene lookup returns CDR1 MRHNA and CDR2 SNTAGT. The CDR3 loop is CASSYHEGHRVHGYTF. The CDR3 DNA reads as TGTGCCAGCAGTTACCACGAGGGACACCGAGTCCATGGCTACACCTTC.

The sample holds a few counts of this clonotype. This rearrangement joins TRBV5-6 to TRBJ1-5, with 7 positions matching TRBD1. The CDR3 is made up of 17 amino acids. The V gene end was trimmed by 0 bases and the J gene end by 0 bases; junction bases not matched to a gene: 6. CDR1 is SGHDT and CDR2 is YYEEEE in the germline V gene. Here the CDR3 DNA reads TGTGCCAGCAGCTTGGGACCGGGACAGACTAGCAATCAGCCCCAGCATTTT. Translated, it gives CASSLGPGQTSNQPQHF.

The chain is built from TRBV7-8 and TRBJ2-7; D is uncertain. V lost 4 bases, J lost 2 bases, and 9 bases lay in between. The CDR3 sequence is 13 residues long. Germline V gene lookup returns CDR1 SGHVS and CDR2 FQNEAQ. DNA for the CDR3: TGTGCCAGCAGCTCCCCCCCGGCCTACGAGCAGTACGTC. Amino acid sequence: CASSSPPAYEQYV.

The V and J genes are TRBV3-1 and TRBJ1-4; no clear D. Between the trimmed V and J ends, which lost 4 bases and 7 bases, there was a span of 16 bases. The CDR3 has 15 residues. The germline CDR1 and CDR2 sequences are LGHDT and YNNKEL (reference sequence). CDR3 DNA: TGTGCCAGCAGCCTGGGCGTTATTAAGGGTGAAAAACTGTTTTTT. This gives the protein CASSLGVIKGEKLFF.

J is TRBJ2-7 and V is TRBV5-6; 9 bases align to TRBD1. V lost 2 bases, J lost 6 bases, and 6 bases stayed unmatched. The CDR3 covers 14 residues. Germline values: CDR1 SGHDT, CDR2 YYEEEE. The CDR3 region is CASSFRDRVSEQYV. In DNA form, the CDR3 reads TGTGCCAGCAGCTTCCGGGACAGGGTATCCGAGCAGTACGTC.

In this sample, this clonotype turned up a few times. J is TRBJ1-2 and V is TRBV12-3 or TRBV12-4, with 9 bases aligning to TRBD1. J lost 4 bases, V lost 10 bases, and 16 bases had no gene match. The CDR3 spans 16 residues. The CDR3 DNA sequence: TGTGCCATCGGTGGGGACAGGGCCCGTATTGCCTATGGCTACACCTTC. Translation gives CAIGGDRARIAYGYTF.

The chain links TRBV6-6 to TRBJ1-1, with 9 bases identical to TRBD1. The CDR3 covers 14 residues. CDR1 and CDR2 from the germline V gene are MNHNY and SVGAGI (reference sequence). With 0 bases clipped from V and 10 bases from J, the junction kept 6 bases outside the gene matches. The CDR3 DNA reads TGTGCCAGCAGTTACTCGGGGGACAGGGCATCAGCTTTCTTT. As protein: CASSYSGDRASAFF.

This chain uses TRBV20-1 with TRBJ2-1, with TRBD2 identical over 9 bases. The trim removed 6 bases at V and 10 bases at J, leaving 10 bases unmatched. Germline values: CDR1 DFQATT, CDR2 SNEGSKA (reference sequence). There are 13 residues in the CDR3. For the CDR3, the DNA is TGCAGTGCAGCTGCGGGAGGGGCGCGCGAGCAGTTCTTC. Encoded protein: CSAAAGGAREQFF.

The chain has TRBV5-4 and TRBJ2-1; 7 bases are shared with TRBD2. Trimming took 3 bases from V and 6 from J; bases not matched to a gene: 3. There are 13 residues in the CDR3. Looked up from germline, CDR1 is SGHNT and CDR2 is YYREEE (reference sequence). DNA of the CDR3: TGTGCCAGCAGCTCGCCGGGGGGCAATGAGCAGTTCTTC. Protein: CASSSPGGNEQFF.

This clonotype was detected only a few times. CDR3 loop: CASTSSLRRSDTQYF. CDR3 sequence (DNA): TGTGCCAGCACCAGCAGCCTACGGAGATCAGATACGCAGTATTTT. V is TRBV6-5 and J is TRBJ2-3; no firm D call. Trimming stripped 7 bases from V and 4 bases from J, with 18 bases between. CDR1 and CDR2 (germline): MNHEY, SVGAGI. This CDR3 has 15 residues.

This clonotype came up a few times. The genes are TRBV20-1 and TRBJ1-2; TRBD1 agrees at 8 bases. V lost 3 bases, J lost 7 bases, and 16 bases stayed unmatched. The CDR3 has 16 amino acids. CDR1 DFQATT and CDR2 SNEGSKA come from the germline V gene (reference sequence). CDR3 nucleotide sequence: TGCAGTGCTAGGGGACGGGACAGGCGGTTATCACTTGGCTACACCTTC. Encoded protein: CSARGRDRRLSLGYTF.

This clonotype was seen once. The V and J genes are TRBV28 and TRBJ2-7, with D perhaps TRBD2 (6 bases). The V end lost 5 bases, the J end lost 6 bases, and 17 bases lay between the germline ends. Germline CDR1 and CDR2: MDHEN and SYDVKM. The CDR3 contains 14 residues. CDR3 in amino acids: CASSLLAESFEQYF. The CDR3 nucleotides are TGTGCCAGCAGTCTATTAGCGGAATCGTTCGAGCAGTACTTC.

This clonotype was seen a few times. This rearrangement joins TRBV19 to TRBJ1-5, with a weak D call TRBD1 (6 bases). This CDR3 contains 13 residues. Germline V lookup: CDR1 LNHDA, CDR2 SQIVND (reference sequence). V dropped 10 bases and J dropped 6 bases, with 16 bases sitting between them. The CDR3 sequence is CATSLGASQPQHF. The CDR3 region has the DNA TGTGCCACCTCCCTGGGGGCGAGTCAGCCCCAGCATTTT. The complete variable domain, with remaining parts taken from reference TRBV19 and TRBJ1-5, reads DGGITQSPKYLFRKEGQNVTLSCEQNLNHDAMYWYRQDPGQGLRLIYYSQIVNDFQKGDIAEGYSVSREKKESFPLTVTSAQKNPTAFYLCATSLGASQPQHFGDGTRLSIL.